Listed below are T cell receptor beta chains from one sample, sequenced in a study of blood T cell repertoires in COVID-19. Clones were read by immunoSEQ multiplex PCR, and TCRdb kept only the in-frame ones, dropping some. There are some 190,000 clones in the sample; roughly 84% occur only once, and 10% lies in the top ten. Sequenced: peripheral blood. These receptors came from a woman aged 80 or over with active or convalescent COVID-19. Both conserved end residues are part of each CDR3. A D gene is named only where the DNA matches it firmly. Clone size is shown for a subset of rows, as once, few, many or a class of expanded clone.

size	V	J	D	DNA	CDR3
NA	TRBV6-2/TRBV6-3	TRBJ2-7	NA	TGTGCCAGCAGTAGACCGACAGGCCTCTCCTACGAGCAGTACTTC	CASSRPTGLSYEQYF
NA	TRBV18	TRBJ2-5	TRBD2	TGTGCCAGCTCACCCCCGGGACTAGCGGGACTGGAGACCCAGTACTTC	CASSPPGLAGLETQYF
NA	TRBV5-1	TRBJ2-1	NA	TGCGCCAGCAGCTTGGTCCCAGGGTTGTCCTACAATGAGCAGTTCTTC	CASSLVPGLSYNEQFF
NA	TRBV7-2	TRBJ2-3	TRBD2	TGTGCCAGCAGCCTGAGCGGGAAGGAAGCAGATACGCAGTATTTT	CASSLSGKEADTQYF
few	TRBV7-2	TRBJ1-5	NA	TGTGCCAGCAGCTTAGTACCAGGGGGCAATCAGCCCCAGCATTTT	CASSLVPGGNQPQHF
once	TRBV21-1	TRBJ1-2	NA	TGTGCCAGCAGCAAAGAAGGGACAGGGGAGAACTATGGCTACACCTTC	CASSKEGTGENYGYTF
NA	TRBV6-5	TRBJ2-2	TRBD2	TGTGCCAGCAGGCCGGGAGGAAACATCGCCGGGGAGCTGTTTTTT	CASRPGGNIAGELFF
NA	TRBV10-3	TRBJ1-1	NA	TGTGCCATCAGTGTTGGGAGGGATACTGAAGCTTTCTTT	CAISVGRDTEAFF
NA	TRBV25-1	TRBJ1-6	TRBD1	TGTGCCAGCAGTGCCGGACAGGGTAACAATTCACCCCTCCACTTT	CASSAGQGNNSPLHF
NA	TRBV5-1	TRBJ2-3	TRBD2	TGCGCCAGCACTACGGGACTAGCGGGAGTCGGAGATACGCAGTATTTT	CASTTGLAGVGDTQYF
NA	TRBV29-1	TRBJ2-3	TRBD2	TGCAGCGTCCGGACTAGCGGGAGTACAGATACGCAGTATTTT	CSVRTSGSTDTQYF
NA	TRBV28	TRBJ2-1	TRBD2	TGTGCCAGCAGCCAACTAGCGGGAGGGTTCCATGAGCAGTTCTTC	CASSQLAGGFHEQFF
NA	TRBV28	TRBJ1-2	NA	TGTGCCAGCAGTCCACAGTTAAACTATGGCTACACCTTC	CASSPQLNYGYTF
medium-sized	TRBV15	TRBJ2-2	NA	TGTGCCACCAGAAGCACGAACACCGGGGAGCTGTTTTTT	CATRSTNTGELFF
NA	TRBV11-2	TRBJ2-7	NA	TGTGCCAGCAGCTTTACAGGCTACGAGCAGTACTTC	CASSFTGYEQYF
NA	TRBV9	TRBJ1-2	NA	TGTGCCAGCAGCGAAGGCCCGCCCCGGGGAGGCTATGGCTACACCTTC	CASSEGPPRGGYGYTF
NA	TRBV6-4	TRBJ2-3	TRBD2	TGTGCCAGCAGGGATAGCGGGAGGGCATCGGATACGCAGTATTTT	CASRDSGRASDTQYF
once	TRBV7-9	TRBJ2-1	TRBD1	TGTGCCAGCAGCGCCCAGGGGGACGGAGGTTACAATGAGCAGTTCTTC	CASSAQGDGGYNEQFF
NA	TRBV19	TRBJ1-1	NA	TGTGCCAGTGGGGGAGGGCATAACACTGAAGCTTTCTTT	CASGGGHNTEAFF
NA	TRBV5-1	TRBJ1-1	TRBD1	TGCGCCAGCAGCTCAGTCCCGGGACAGGGAATGAACACTGAAGCTTTCTTT	CASSSVPGQGMNTEAFF
NA	TRBV5-1	TRBJ1-1	TRBD1	TGCGCCAGCAGCCGACAGGGAATCAACACTGAAGCTTTCTTT	CASSRQGINTEAFF
NA	TRBV7-9	TRBJ1-6	NA	TGTGCCAGCAGCTTCACAGGGTCGGATTCACCCCTCCACTTT	CASSFTGSDSPLHF
NA	TRBV6-5	TRBJ1-3	NA	TGTGCCAGCAGGGGCCTCTCTGGAAACACCATATATTTT	CASRGLSGNTIYF
NA	TRBV29-1	TRBJ2-2	TRBD1	TGCAGCGTTTCGGACAGGGTGGGGGAGCTGTTTTTT	CSVSDRVGELFF
few	TRBV7-3	TRBJ2-1	TRBD1	TGTGCCAGCAGCGCATCCGGGACAGGATACAATGAGCAGTTCTTC	CASSASGTGYNEQFF
NA	TRBV4-2	TRBJ2-7	TRBD2	TGTGCCAGCAGCCAAGATAGCGGGAGTCTCCCCTACAAGCAGTACTTC	CASSQDSGSLPYKQYF
once	TRBV21-1	TRBJ2-5	NA	TGTGCCAGCAGCAGAGGGTCAGGTCAAGAGACCCAGTACTTC	CASSRGSGQETQYF
NA	TRBV18	TRBJ1-3	NA	TGTGCCAGCTCCCTCAAGGCGGCTAGCTCTGGAAACACCATATATTTT	CASSLKAASSGNTIYF
NA	TRBV9	TRBJ1-2	NA	TGTGCCAGCAGCGCCCGATGGGGGGGGTCTGGCTACACCTTC	CASSARWGGSGYTF
NA	TRBV25-1	TRBJ2-5	TRBD2	TGTGCCAGCAGCGCGACTAGCGGGCAAGAGACCCAGTACTTC	CASSATSGQETQYF
NA	TRBV7-9	TRBJ2-1	TRBD2	TGTGCCAGCAGCCCCAGACTAGCGGGAGGGCCTCGCACCAATGAGCAGTTCTTC	CASSPRLAGGPRTNEQFF